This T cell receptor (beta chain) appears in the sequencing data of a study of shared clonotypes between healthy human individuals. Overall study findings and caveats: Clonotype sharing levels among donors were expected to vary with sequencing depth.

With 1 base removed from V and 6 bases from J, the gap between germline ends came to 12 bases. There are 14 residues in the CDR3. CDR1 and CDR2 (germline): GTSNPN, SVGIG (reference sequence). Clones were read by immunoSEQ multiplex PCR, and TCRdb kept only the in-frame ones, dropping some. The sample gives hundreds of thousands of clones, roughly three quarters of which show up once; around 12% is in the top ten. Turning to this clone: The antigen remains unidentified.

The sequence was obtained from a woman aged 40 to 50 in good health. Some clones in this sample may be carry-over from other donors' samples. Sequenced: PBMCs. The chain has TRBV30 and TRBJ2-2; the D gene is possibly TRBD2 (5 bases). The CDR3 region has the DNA TGTGCCTGGAGTGGCGGGCTCGGGGCCGGGGAGCTGTTTTTT. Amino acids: CAWSGGLGAGELFF.